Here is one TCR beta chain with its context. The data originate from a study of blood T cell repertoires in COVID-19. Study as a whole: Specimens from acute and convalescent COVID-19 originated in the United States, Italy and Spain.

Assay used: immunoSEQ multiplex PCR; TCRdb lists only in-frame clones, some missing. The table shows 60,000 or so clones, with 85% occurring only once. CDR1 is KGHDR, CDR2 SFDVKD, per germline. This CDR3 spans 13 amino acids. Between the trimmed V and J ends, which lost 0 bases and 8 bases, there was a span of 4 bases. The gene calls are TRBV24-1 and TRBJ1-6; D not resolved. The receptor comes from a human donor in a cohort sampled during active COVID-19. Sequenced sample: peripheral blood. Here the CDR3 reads CATSDLFDSPLHF. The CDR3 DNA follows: TGTGCCACCAGTGATTTGTTCGATTCACCCCTCCACTTT.